Listed below are T cell receptor beta chains from one sample, sequenced in a study of T cell responses to AZD1222 COVID-19 vaccine. The repertoire was sequenced with immunoSEQ multiplex PCR; TCRdb's copy has only in-frame clones and lacks some. The sample lists 95,000 to 120,000 clones; approximately 89% were seen once. Sequences were derived from peripheral blood, sampled on day 0 of MenACWY control vaccination. The receptors originated from an adult in good health. CDR3s include the opening cysteine and the closing phenylalanine or tryptophan.

V	J	CDR3
TRBV12-3/TRBV12-4	TRBJ1-2	CASSLTPNYGYTF
TRBV5-4	TRBJ2-5	CASNRDRAQETQYF
TRBV9	TRBJ1-5	CASSAREGSNQPQHF
TRBV27	TRBJ2-3	CASSLYTPQGAADTQYF
TRBV19	TRBJ1-1	CASCRGNTEAFF
TRBV30	TRBJ1-4	CAWSTPQGVGEKLFF
TRBV5-1	TRBJ1-2	CASSFATGGYGYTF
TRBV19	TRBJ1-1	CASSIDGTVNTEAFF
TRBV7-2	TRBJ2-1	CASSKTSELEQFF
TRBV7-2	TRBJ2-7	CASSFSKGLAGGRYEQYF
TRBV18	TRBJ2-7	CASSPARAYEQYF
TRBV5-1	TRBJ2-7	CASSFFPRVTGGSYEQYF
TRBV5-4	TRBJ1-3	CASSLDSGNTIYF
TRBV4-3	TRBJ2-7	CASSQVMGSGSPYEQYF
TRBV12-3/TRBV12-4	TRBJ2-2	CASSFRDAGELFF
TRBV7-9	TRBJ2-7	CASSPGGRSSYEQYF
TRBV6-5	TRBJ1-5	CATWDPGFGQPQHF
TRBV6-1	TRBJ1-5	CASSDHSSNQPQHF
TRBV4-1	TRBJ2-7	CASSLPFWRGPYEQYF
TRBV30	TRBJ1-2	CAWSVHRGPGLGYTF
TRBV18	TRBJ1-5	CASLSGRDQPQHF
TRBV6-5	TRBJ2-7	CASSYTGGSYEQYF
TRBV3-1/TRBV3-2	TRBJ1-6	CASSGRQAGPLHF
TRBV7-2	TRBJ1-1	CASSSMRTDMNTEAFF
TRBV7-2	TRBJ2-2	CASSSTGNTGELFF
TRBV5-6	TRBJ1-3	CASSQGNTIYF
TRBV13	TRBJ2-2	CASSWGLAGAGGELFF
TRBV7-2	TRBJ2-3	CASSLGQSGGTDTQYF
TRBV12-3/TRBV12-4	TRBJ1-1	CASSLQNTEAFF
TRBV2	TRBJ1-5	CASSGEGTGGEPQHF
TRBV4-3	TRBJ2-5	CASSQGASSRAETQYF
TRBV6-5	TRBJ1-2	CASSTTGTGDGYTF
TRBV30	TRBJ1-1	CAWQARTGETEAFF
TRBV3-1/TRBV3-2	TRBJ2-1	CASSPSGGYNEQFF
TRBV18	TRBJ1-1	CASSPRGPQGASMNTEAFF
TRBV5-1	TRBJ2-1	CASSASGTGVDEQFF
TRBV7-9	TRBJ1-2	CASSLAGNYGYTF
TRBV5-6	TRBJ1-2	CASSFGRPNYGYTF
TRBV7-2	TRBJ1-4	CASSSRGAAEKLFF
TRBV7-7	TRBJ2-3	CASSLGGADTQYF
TRBV6-2/TRBV6-3	TRBJ1-1	CASSYSIEGLNTEAFF
TRBV19	TRBJ1-5	CASSIDPPRGNQPQHF
TRBV28	TRBJ2-3	CASSSGQSTDTQYF
TRBV27	TRBJ2-1	CASRGAGQGADEQFF
TRBV5-1	TRBJ2-7	CASSLGQGAYEQYF
TRBV9	TRBJ2-3	CASSPRRGGTDTQYF
TRBV16	TRBJ1-6	CASSQLGRNYNSPLHF
TRBV5-1	TRBJ1-2	CASSFQGRRGNYGYTF
TRBV9	TRBJ1-4	CASSADRGANARNEKLFF
TRBV7-9	TRBJ1-1	CASSPMGGGTEAFF